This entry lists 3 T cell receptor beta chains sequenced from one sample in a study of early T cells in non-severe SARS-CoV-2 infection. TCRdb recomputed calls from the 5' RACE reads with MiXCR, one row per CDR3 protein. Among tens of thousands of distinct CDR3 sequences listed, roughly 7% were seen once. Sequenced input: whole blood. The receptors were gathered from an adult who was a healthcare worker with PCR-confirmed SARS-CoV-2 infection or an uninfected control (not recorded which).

CDR3 in amino acids: CASSSQGSTEAFF. The DNA of the CDR3 is TGTGCCAGCAGTTCACAGGGATCCACTGAAGCTTTCTTT. V is TRBV28 and J is TRBJ1-1; weak D call: TRBD1 (6 bases). Germline values: CDR1 MDHEN, CDR2 SYDVKM. V lost 4 bases to trimming and J lost 4 bases, with 10 bases between them. The CDR3 contains 13 residues. Variable domain in full (rest from reference TRBV28 and TRBJ1-1): DVKVTQSSRYLVKRTGEKVFLECVQDMDHENMFWYRQDPGLGLRLIYFSYDVKMKEKGDIPEGYSVSREKKERFSLILESASTNQTSMYLCASSSQGSTEAFFGQGTRLTVV.

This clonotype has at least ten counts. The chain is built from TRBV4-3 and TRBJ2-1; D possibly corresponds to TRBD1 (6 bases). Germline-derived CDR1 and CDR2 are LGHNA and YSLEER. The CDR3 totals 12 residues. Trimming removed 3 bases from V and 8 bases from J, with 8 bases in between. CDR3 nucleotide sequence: TGCGCCAGCAGCCACTCAGGGGATGAGCAGTTCTTC. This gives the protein CASSHSGDEQFF.

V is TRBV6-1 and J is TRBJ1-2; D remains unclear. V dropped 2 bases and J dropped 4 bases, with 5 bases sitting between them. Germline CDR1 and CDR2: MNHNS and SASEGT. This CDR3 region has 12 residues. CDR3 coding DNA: TGTGCCAGCAGTGAACCAGTCTATGGCTACACCTTC. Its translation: CASSEPVYGYTF.